The clone carrying this T cell receptor (beta chain) has a handful of counts. The antigen is not known. These data originate in a study of cytomegalovirus exposure and HLA in healthy donors. Notes on the study in general: The presence/absence work took it that sequencing depth was about the same across donors. Rare sequences made up most TCRs, while some public TCRs were found in many donors. In a later analysis, a genetic analysis reported fewer productive-TCR N-insertions in an Asian-associated ancestry cluster than the cohort average.

The CDR3 covers 14 residues. V was trimmed by 6 bases and J by 1 base, leaving 12 bases between them. Germline CDR1 reads MNHNY; CDR2 reads SVGAGI (reference sequence). The PCR used 60 Vbeta and 13 Jbeta primers. The method was immunoSEQ multiplex PCR; TCRdb's version includes in-frame clones alone and lacks a portion of them. The sample consists of 100,000 or so clones, 78% of them appearing once. The chain is built from TRBV6-6 and TRBJ1-2, with D maybe TRBD1 (6 bases). The sequence was obtained from a male donor in good health and CMV-seronegative. What was sequenced was PBMCs. The CDR3, as DNA: TGTGCCAGCAGCCAGGGGAACCTTAACTATGGCTACACCTTC. As protein: CASSQGNLNYGYTF.